These T cell receptor beta chains were read from a single sample in a study of cytomegalovirus exposure and HLA in healthy donors. Data came from immunoSEQ multiplex PCR; TCRdb stores just in-frame clones and leaves some out. The data hold 150,000 to 200,000 clones, with around nine tenths observed a single time. Sequenced input: PBMCs. The receptor set was obtained from a woman aged 18-29 years in good health and CMV-seronegative. The CDR3 runs from the conserved cysteine through the conserved F or W. Fields, in order: clone size, J gene, V gene, D gene, CDR3 protein, CDR3 DNA. D genes are given only for firm matches. Not all rows give a size; the values are once, few, many and, for expanded clones, a class.

NA	TRBJ2-1	TRBV5-1	TRBD2	CASSLTSVVGLADRGEQFF	TGCGCCAGCAGCTTGACGAGCGTAGTCGGACTAGCGGACAGAGGAGAGCAGTTCTTC
NA	TRBJ2-7	TRBV5-1	NA	CASSLSGTVDEQYF	TGCGCCAGCAGCTTGTCAGGTACCGTGGACGAGCAGTACTTC
NA	TRBJ2-7	TRBV7-8	TRBD1	CASSLFGTALEQYF	TGTGCCAGCAGCTTATTTGGGACAGCGCTCGAGCAGTACTTC
NA	TRBJ1-2	TRBV7-2	TRBD1	CASSFSTGDGYTF	TGTGCCAGCAGCTTTTCGACAGGGGATGGCTACACCTTC
few	TRBJ2-1	TRBV4-1	TRBD2	CASSWRDYPYNGQFF	TGCGCCAGCAGCTGGAGGGACTACCCGTACAATGGGCAGTTCTTC
few	TRBJ1-1	TRBV5-1	NA	CASSLAGLTEAFF	TGTGCCAGCAGCTTGGCAGGGCTCACTGAAGCTTTCTTT
NA	TRBJ2-3	TRBV4-1	TRBD2	CASSQPPGGGAPDTQYF	TGCGCCAGCAGCCAACCCCCGGGCGGGGGGGCCCCAGATACGCAGTATTTT
NA	TRBJ2-4	TRBV15	NA	CATNAGGNIQYF	TGTGCCACCAACGCTGGAGGAAACATTCAGTACTTC
NA	TRBJ2-5	TRBV6-1	NA	CATGGETQYF	TGTGCCACTGGGGGGGAGACCCAGTACTTC
NA	TRBJ2-5	TRBV7-2	TRBD2	CASSLASVAGGRETQYF	TGTGCCAGCAGCTTAGCGTCTGTAGCGGGGGGGCGAGAGACCCAGTACTTC
NA	TRBJ1-4	TRBV6-1	NA	CASSERTGNPLEKLFF	TGTGCCAGCAGTGAGCGCACAGGGAACCCGCTTGAAAAACTGTTTTTT
few	TRBJ1-4	TRBV27	TRBD1	CASTPGTGGGEKLFF	TGTGCCAGCACACCCGGGACAGGGGGTGGAGAAAAACTGTTTTTT
NA	TRBJ1-5	TRBV11-3	TRBD1	CASSLVRGQGNQPQHF	TGTGCCAGCAGCTTAGTCCGAGGACAGGGGAATCAGCCCCAGCATTTT
NA	TRBJ2-7	TRBV11-3	NA	CASSQTQTFSYEQYF	TGTGCCAGCAGCCAAACCCAGACTTTTTCCTACGAGCAGTACTTC
NA	TRBJ2-5	TRBV7-9	NA	CASSGKVGSRGAETQYF	TGTGCCAGCAGCGGTAAGGTAGGAAGCAGGGGAGCGGAGACCCAGTACTTC
medium-sized	TRBJ1-4	TRBV5-1	TRBD1	CASSFGDRDNEKLFF	TGCGCCAGCAGCTTTGGGGACAGGGACAATGAAAAACTGTTTTTT
NA	TRBJ2-3	TRBV5-1	TRBD2	CASSFGTRGTDTQYF	TGCGCCAGCAGCTTTGGGACTAGGGGCACAGATACGCAGTATTTT
NA	TRBJ2-7	TRBV19	TRBD2	CASSTGTSGTYEQYF	TGTGCCAGTAGTACCGGGACTAGCGGGACCTACGAGCAGTACTTC
few	TRBJ2-1	TRBV4-3	TRBD2	CASSQDLAGGTGEQFF	TGCGCCAGCAGCCAAGATTTAGCGGGAGGGACGGGTGAGCAGTTCTTC
NA	TRBJ1-5	TRBV5-1	TRBD1	CASSPGTGVNGQPQHF	TGCGCCAGCAGCCCCGGGACAGGGGTAAATGGACAGCCCCAGCATTTT
NA	TRBJ1-3	TRBV6-5	NA	CASRTGNSAGNTIYF	TGTGCCAGCAGAACAGGGAACAGTGCCGGAAACACCATATATTTT
NA	TRBJ2-7	TRBV21-1	NA	CASSINSKYEQYF	TGTGCCAGCAGCATTAACAGTAAATACGAGCAGTACTTC
NA	TRBJ2-7	TRBV7-2	NA	CASSLSGEQYF	TGTGCCAGCAGCTTATCGGGCGAGCAGTACTTC
NA	TRBJ2-3	TRBV4-1	NA	CASSQGSGGASTDTQYF	TGCGCCAGCAGCCAAGGTAGCGGCGGGGCTAGCACAGATACGCAGTATTTT
NA	TRBJ1-1	TRBV25-1	NA	CASSEAGYMNTEAFF	TGTGCCAGCAGTGAGGCAGGTTACATGAACACTGAAGCTTTCTTT
NA	TRBJ2-1	TRBV6-1	TRBD1	CASRTGGLNEQFF	TGTGCCAGCAGGACAGGGGGGCTGAATGAGCAGTTCTTC
NA	TRBJ1-1	TRBV7-2	NA	CASSLVAGENTEAFF	TGTGCCAGCAGCTTAGTGGCAGGGGAGAACACTGAAGCTTTCTTT
once	TRBJ2-7	TRBV6-6	NA	CASSYSLGGAGEQYF	TGTGCCAGCAGTTACAGTTTGGGCGGGGCGGGCGAGCAGTACTTC
NA	TRBJ1-1	TRBV5-1	NA	CASSLVDPLGAFF	TGCGCCAGCAGCTTGGTAGACCCCCTCGGGGCTTTCTTT
NA	TRBJ1-1	TRBV7-9	NA	CASSSTGTEAFF	TGTGCCAGCAGCTCGACTGGCACTGAAGCTTTCTTT
once	TRBJ2-5	TRBV7-9	TRBD2	CASRFSGRETQYF	TGTGCCAGCAGATTTAGCGGGAGAGAGACCCAGTACTTC
once	TRBJ2-1	TRBV7-9	TRBD2	CASSASGGREFF	TGTGCCAGCAGCGCATCCGGGGGGAGGGAGTTCTTC
NA	TRBJ2-5	TRBV4-2	TRBD2	CASSQDLGGGAETQYF	TGTGCCAGCAGCCAAGATCTGGGGGGGGGAGCGGAGACCCAGTACTTC
NA	TRBJ2-5	TRBV9	TRBD1	CASNTGVQETQYF	TGTGCCAGTAATACAGGGGTTCAAGAGACCCAGTACTTC
NA	TRBJ2-2	TRBV5-1	NA	CASSLGQINSNTGELFF	TGCGCCAGCAGCTTGGGACAGATTAACTCGAACACCGGGGAGCTGTTTTTT
NA	TRBJ2-1	TRBV4-2	NA	CASSQEVLDVNEQFF	TGTGCCAGCAGCCAAGAAGTACTAGATGTGAATGAGCAGTTCTTC
once	TRBJ2-5	TRBV2	TRBD2	CASSRRTSGSGETQYF	TGTGCCAGCAGTCGAAGGACTAGCGGGAGTGGTGAGACCCAGTACTTC
NA	TRBJ1-2	TRBV6-1	TRBD1	CASTIYDRGQDGYTF	TGTGCCAGCACCATATATGACAGGGGGCAGGATGGCTACACCTTC
NA	TRBJ2-5	TRBV5-1	NA	CASSLVYQETQYF	TGCGCCAGCAGCTTGGTGTATCAAGAGACCCAGTACTTC
NA	TRBJ1-1	TRBV12-5	NA	CASGRGLDTEAFF	TGTGCTAGTGGGAGGGGACTCGACACTGAAGCTTTCTTT
NA	TRBJ1-3	TRBV4-2	NA	CASSQDGSGGNTIYF	TGTGCCAGCAGCCAAGATGGGTCCGGGGGAAACACCATATATTTT
few	TRBJ2-6	TRBV10-3	TRBD1	CAISPGQGANSGANVLTF	TGTGCCATCAGTCCCGGACAGGGGGCGAACTCTGGGGCCAACGTCCTGACTTTC
NA	TRBJ2-2	TRBV19	TRBD2	CASSWTSGGTGELFF	TGTGCCAGTAGTTGGACTAGCGGGGGCACCGGGGAGCTGTTTTTT
NA	TRBJ2-7	TRBV7-9	TRBD1	CSSSFPGQGYEQYF	TGTTCCAGCAGCTTTCCGGGACAGGGTTACGAGCAGTACTTC
NA	TRBJ2-1	TRBV10-3	TRBD2	CAISASGSENEQFF	TGTGCCATCAGTGCGAGCGGGAGTGAAAATGAGCAGTTCTTC
once	TRBJ2-7	TRBV28	NA	CASSQFFEQYF	TGTGCCAGCAGTCAATTTTTCGAGCAGTACTTC
few	TRBJ1-5	TRBV28	NA	CAALGGADQPQHF	TGTGCCGCGCTCGGGGGGGCCGATCAGCCCCAGCATTTT
once	TRBJ2-2	TRBV2	NA	CASSPQGGNTGELFF	TGTGCCAGCAGCCCTCAGGGGGGGAACACCGGGGAGCTGTTTTTT
NA	TRBJ2-7	TRBV6-5	TRBD1	CASSYRPGQGTYEQYF	TGTGCCAGCAGTTACCGACCGGGACAGGGGACCTACGAGCAGTACTTC